This passage covers 27 T cell receptor beta chains from one sample sequenced in a study of control samples from healthy donors and cancer patients. Assay: immunoSEQ multiplex PCR; the TCRdb copy retains only in-frame clones and omits some. The table lists 120,000 or so clones, 80% to 90% of them singletons, with about 12% in the top ten. The specimen sequenced was blood. The source is a man aged 25-45 years in good health.

The CDR3 DNA reads as TGTGCCAGCAGTTTAGGTTCGGCGAACACTGAAGCTTTCTTT. This translates into CASSLGSANTEAFF. The gene calls are TRBV27 and TRBJ1-1; D remains ambiguous. Germline V lookup: CDR1 MNHEY, CDR2 SMNVEV (reference sequence). Between the trimmed V and J ends, which lost 2 bases and 1 base, there was a span of 8 bases. The length of the CDR3 is 14 residues.

The chain has TRBV18 and TRBJ2-2; 9 nucleotides match TRBD2. The CDR3 runs 18 residues. The V gene end was trimmed by 1 base and the J gene end by 3 bases; junction bases not matched to a gene: 9. CDR1 KGHSH and CDR2 LQKENI come from the germline V gene. DNA for the CDR3: TGTGCCAGCTCACCACAACCTCTAGCGGGGCTCTACACCGGGGAGCTGTTTTTT. Protein sequence: CASSPQPLAGLYTGELFF. Supplemented by reference TRBV18 and TRBJ2-2, the full variable domain reads NAGVMQNPRHLVRRRGQEARLRCSPMKGHSHVYWYRQLPEEGLKFMVYLQKENIIDESGMPKERFSAEFPKEGPSILRIQQVVRGDSAAYFCASSPQPLAGLYTGELFFGEGSRLTVL.

This chain joins TRBV9 and TRBJ2-4; 7 bases align to TRBD2. Germline V gives CDR1 SGDLS, CDR2 YYNGEE. This CDR3 is 15 amino acids long. V gave up 4 bases and J gave up 0 bases; unmatched junction bases: 4. The CDR3 DNA sequence: TGTGCCAGCAGCTCACGGGGGGAAGCCAAAAACATTCAGTACTTC. Protein product: CASSSRGEAKNIQYF.

The gene calls are TRBV19 and TRBJ2-5; 7 bases match TRBD1. V gave up 10 bases and J gave up 7 bases; unmatched junction bases: 21. There are 16 residues in the CDR3. Germline V gene sequence: CDR1 LNHDA, CDR2 SQIVND (reference sequence). DNA for the CDR3: TGTGCCACTCATGAATCTGGGACAGCCCGTTCGGGGACCCAGTACTTC. Encoded protein: CATHESGTARSGTQYF.

The chain couples TRBV5-1 to TRBJ2-3, with TRBD2 matching over 10 bases. The germline V gene has CDR1 SGHRS and CDR2 YFSETQ. The V gene end was trimmed by 2 bases and the J gene end by 14 bases; junction bases not matched to a gene: 5. The CDR3 contains 12 residues. CDR3 loop: CASSLTSGERYF. CDR3 in DNA: TGCGCCAGCAGCTTAACTAGCGGGGAAAGGTATTTT.

V usage is TRBV5-6 and J usage is TRBJ2-7, with D tentatively TRBD1 (5 bases). Trimming removed 1 base at V and 4 bases at J, with 6 bases between. CDR1 is SGHDT, CDR2 YYEEEE, per germline. This CDR3 contains 12 residues. DNA of the CDR3: TGTGCCAGCAGCTTGCAGGGATACGAGCAGTACTTC. Protein: CASSLQGYEQYF.

This chain links TRBV14 with TRBJ1-1, with a tentative D call TRBD1 (6 bases). The CDR3 consists of 15 residues. Germline-derived CDR1 and CDR2 are SGHDN and FVKESK. V dropped 4 bases and J dropped 1 base, with 13 bases sitting between them. Here the CDR3 DNA reads TGTGCCAGCAGCCGCCCGACAGGTTGGAACACTGAAGCTTTCTTT. It specifies CASSRPTGWNTEAFF.

This sequence joins TRBV5-8 and TRBJ1-2; D unclear. The length of the CDR3 is 13 residues. V lost 3 bases to trimming and J lost 14 bases, with 20 bases between them. Looked up from germline, CDR1 is SGHTS and CDR2 is YDEGEE. CDR3 protein: CASSSFETDPKTF. DNA of the CDR3: TGTGCCAGCAGCTCCTTTGAGACGGACCCCAAAACCTTC.

This clone appeared once. V usage is TRBV7-2 and J usage is TRBJ1-3; 8 bases align to TRBD1. J was trimmed by 1 base and V by 6 bases; bases with no gene match: 5. The length of the CDR3 is 15 residues. Germline V gives CDR1 SGHTA, CDR2 FQGNSA. CDR3 coding DNA: TGTGCCAGCAGTTGGGACAGGACTTCTGGAAACACCATATATTTT. It translates to CASSWDRTSGNTIYF.

The chain joins TRBV6-5 to TRBJ1-4; D not resolved. Trimming cost V 7 bases and J 5 bases, with 17 bases left between them. The germline gives CDR1 MNHEY, CDR2 SVGAGI. This CDR3 is 15 amino acids long. In nucleotides, the CDR3 is TGTGCCAGCACCTTAGGCGGACGTTTCAATGAAAAACTGTTTTTT. It specifies CASTLGGRFNEKLFF.

V gene TRBV14 combines with J gene TRBJ2-2, with a tentative D call TRBD1 (5 bases). V shed 5 bases and J shed 6 bases, with 13 bases lying between them. The germline V gene has CDR1 SGHDN and CDR2 FVKESK. The CDR3 spans 14 residues. CDR3 bases: TGTGCCAGCAGCGCCACAGGTTCTCCCGGGGAGCTGTTTTTT. Protein: CASSATGSPGELFF.

The V and J genes are TRBV6-1 and TRBJ1-2; no clear D gene. The V and J ends lost 2 bases and 2 bases respectively, with 12 bases between them. Germline V gives CDR1 MNHNS, CDR2 SASEGT. The CDR3 covers 15 residues. DNA of the CDR3: TGTGCCAGCAGTGAACCCTTAAGCGGAAACTATGGCTACACCTTC. Its translation is CASSEPLSGNYGYTF.

J is TRBJ1-2 and V is TRBV9; D may be TRBD1 (5 bases). CDR1 and CDR2 (germline): SGDLS, YYNGEE. This CDR3 contains 15 residues. V was shortened by 0 bases and J by 0 bases, with 9 bases between the two germline ends. CDR3 loop: CASSVAAGPNYGYTF. CDR3 sequence (DNA): TGTGCCAGCAGCGTAGCGGCAGGGCCTAACTATGGCTACACCTTC.

The chain has TRBV11-2 and TRBJ1-2, with D maybe TRBD1 (5 bases). Trimming removed 0 bases from V and 5 bases from J, with 7 bases in between. Germline V gene data show CDR1 as SGHAT and CDR2 as FQNNGV. The CDR3 has 13 amino acids. The CDR3 DNA sequence: TGTGCCAGCAGCTTAGACTGGGGGTATGGCTACACCTTC. Residues: CASSLDWGYGYTF.

CDR3: CARLAGTDTQYF. Written as DNA, the CDR3 is TGCGCCCGGCTGGCTGGCACAGATACGCAGTATTTT. The rearrangement links TRBV10-1 to TRBJ2-3, with D unclear. The CDR3 is 12 residues long. V lost 11 bases and J 1 base, leaving 10 bases between the germline ends. CDR1 and CDR2 from the germline V gene are WNHNN and SYGVQD (reference sequence).

The gene calls are TRBV5-5 and TRBJ2-3, with unresolved D. Trimming cost V 3 bases and J 0 bases, with 2 bases left between them. The length of the CDR3 is 12 residues. The V gene's germline CDR1 is SGHKS and CDR2 YYEKEE (reference sequence). The CDR3 here is CASSSSTDTQYF. The CDR3 DNA sequence: TGTGCCAGCAGCTCTAGCACAGATACGCAGTATTTT.

The sample holds a few counts of this clone. The V gene is TRBV18, the J gene TRBJ1-5; D call uncertain. The length of the CDR3 is 13 residues. Trimming took 3 bases from V and 4 from J, leaving 7 bases between them. Germline CDR1 and CDR2: KGHSH and LQKENI. CDR3 in amino acids: CASSPAVNQPQHF. In DNA, the CDR3 is TGTGCCAGCTCACCGGCAGTTAATCAGCCCCAGCATTTT.

The CDR3 nucleotides read TGTGCCAGCAAAACCAGGGCGATCGCGAAGTACGAGCAGTACGTC. Translated, it gives CASKTRAIAKYEQYV. The rearrangement links TRBV6-5 to TRBJ2-7; possibly TRBD1 for D (5 bases). Germline-derived CDR1 and CDR2 are MNHEY and SVGAGI. V was pared by 7 bases and J by 4 bases, with 20 bases between. The CDR3 covers 15 residues.

This sequence joins TRBV18 and TRBJ2-1; TRBD1 aligns across 11 bases. Germline lookup yields CDR1 KGHSH and CDR2 LQKENI. J gave up 10 bases and V 3 bases, and 11 bases lay outside the gene matches. The CDR3 covers 16 residues. The CDR3 sequence: CASSPGTGGTYGEQFF. For the CDR3, the DNA is TGTGCCAGCTCACCCGGGACAGGGGGAACATACGGGGAGCAGTTCTTC. Drawing the rest from reference TRBV18 and TRBJ2-1, the complete variable domain is NAGVMQNPRHLVRRRGQEARLRCSPMKGHSHVYWYRQLPEEGLKFMVYLQKENIIDESGMPKERFSAEFPKEGPSILRIQQVVRGDSAAYFCASSPGTGGTYGEQFFGPGTRLTVL.

The rearrangement links TRBV27 to TRBJ1-5; no clear D gene. V shed 2 bases and J shed 1 base, with 6 bases lying between them. Germline V gene data show CDR1 as MNHEY and CDR2 as SMNVEV (reference sequence). The CDR3 has 14 residues. CDR3: CASSLRGSNQPQHF. The CDR3 DNA follows: TGTGCCAGCAGTTTACGTGGGAGCAATCAGCCCCAGCATTTT.

The chain couples TRBV6-2 or TRBV6-3 to TRBJ1-1; D remains unclear. This CDR3 has 13 amino acids. Trimming took off 0 bases at V and 7 bases at J, with 9 bases between the two ends. CDR1 and CDR2 (germline): MNHEY, SVGEGT. The CDR3 DNA follows: TGTGCCAGCAGTTACTCGAATGCGGTTGAAGCTTTCTTT. It encodes CASSYSNAVEAFF.

This rearrangement joins TRBV7-2 to TRBJ2-5; the D is unclear. CDR3 length: 11 residues. V shed 6 bases and J shed 1 base, with 3 bases lying between them. From germline, CDR1 is SGHTA and CDR2 FQGNSA. CDR3 protein: CASRAQETQYF. As DNA, the CDR3 is TGTGCCAGCAGGGCCCAAGAGACCCAGTACTTC.

CDR3 in amino acids: CASSLKWGAEEKLFF. The CDR3 DNA reads as TGCGCCAGCAGCTTGAAATGGGGGGCAGAGGAAAAACTGTTTTTT. The chain links TRBV5-1 to TRBJ1-4; possibly TRBD1 for D (6 bases). Trimming removed 1 base from V and 8 bases from J, with 15 bases in between. This CDR3 has 15 amino acids. Looked up from germline, CDR1 is SGHRS and CDR2 is YFSETQ.

V gene TRBV6-5 combines with J gene TRBJ2-2, with D uncertain. CDR1 is MNHEY, CDR2 SVGAGI, per germline. The V and J ends lost 6 bases and 6 bases respectively, with 8 bases between them. CDR3 length: 12 residues. DNA for the CDR3: TGTGCCAGCAGACGAGTCGCCGGGGAGCTGTTTTTT. Its translation: CASRRVAGELFF.

The chain recombines TRBV28 with TRBJ1-2; D not resolved. V dropped 1 base and J dropped 0 bases, with 9 bases sitting between them. Germline V gene sequence: CDR1 MDHEN, CDR2 SYDVKM. The CDR3 loop spans 15 amino acids. CDR3 coding DNA: TGTGCCAGCAGTTTATCCACAGCACCTAACTATGGCTACACCTTC. This translates into CASSLSTAPNYGYTF.

V and J are TRBV10-3 and TRBJ1-4; D gene uncertain. Germline lookup yields CDR1 ENHRY and CDR2 SYGVKD. This CDR3 has 13 amino acids. Trimming removed 5 bases at V and 4 bases at J, with 8 bases between. The DNA for the CDR3 is TGTGCCATCAGTCAGCGTGATAATGAAAAACTGTTTTTT. This translates into CAISQRDNEKLFF.

Here the CDR3 reads CASSLDPGQGRGYTF. The CDR3 nucleotides are TGCGCCAGCAGCTTGGATCCGGGACAGGGGAGAGGCTACACCTTC. The chain links TRBV5-1 to TRBJ1-2; TRBD1 aligns across 10 bases. The trim removed 0 bases at V and 8 bases at J, leaving 7 bases unmatched. The CDR3 length is 15 residues. From germline, CDR1 is SGHRS and CDR2 YFSETQ. Variable domain in full (rest from reference TRBV5-1 and TRBJ1-2): KAGVTQTPRYLIKTRGQQVTLSCSPISGHRSVSWYQQTPGQGLQFLFEYFSETQRNKGNFPGRFSGRQFSNSRSEMNVSTLELGDSALYLCASSLDPGQGRGYTFGSGTRLTVV.